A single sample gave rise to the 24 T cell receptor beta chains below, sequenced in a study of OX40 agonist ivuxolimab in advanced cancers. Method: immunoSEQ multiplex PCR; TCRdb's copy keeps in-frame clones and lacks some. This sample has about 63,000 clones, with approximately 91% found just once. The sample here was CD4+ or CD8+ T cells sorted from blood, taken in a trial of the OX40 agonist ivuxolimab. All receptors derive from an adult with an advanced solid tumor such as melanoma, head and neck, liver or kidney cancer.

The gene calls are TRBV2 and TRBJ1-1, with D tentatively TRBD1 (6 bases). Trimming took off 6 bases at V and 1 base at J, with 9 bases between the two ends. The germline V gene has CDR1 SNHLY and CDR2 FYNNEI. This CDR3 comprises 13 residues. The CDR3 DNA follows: TGTGCCAGCAGGGCAGGGGCGAACACTGAAGCTTTCTTT. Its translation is CASRAGANTEAFF. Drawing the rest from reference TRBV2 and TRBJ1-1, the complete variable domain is EPEVTQTPSHQVTQMGQEVILRCVPISNHLYFYWYRQILGQKVEFLVSFYNNEISEKSEIFDDQFSVERPDGSNFTLKIRSTKLEDSAMYFCASRAGANTEAFFGQGTRLTVV.

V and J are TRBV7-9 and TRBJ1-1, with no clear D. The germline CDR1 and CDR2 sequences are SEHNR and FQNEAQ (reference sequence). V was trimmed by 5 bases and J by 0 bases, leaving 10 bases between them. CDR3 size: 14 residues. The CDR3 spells CASSPLQMNTEAFF. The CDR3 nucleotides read TGTGCCAGCAGCCCCCTCCAGATGAACACTGAAGCTTTCTTT.

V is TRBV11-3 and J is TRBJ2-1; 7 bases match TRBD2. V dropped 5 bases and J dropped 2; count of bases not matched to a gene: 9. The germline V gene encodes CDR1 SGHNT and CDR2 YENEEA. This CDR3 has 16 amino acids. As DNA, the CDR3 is TGTGCCAGCAGCCCCCTAAGCGGGAATCCCTACAATGAGCAGTTCTTC. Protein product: CASSPLSGNPYNEQFF.

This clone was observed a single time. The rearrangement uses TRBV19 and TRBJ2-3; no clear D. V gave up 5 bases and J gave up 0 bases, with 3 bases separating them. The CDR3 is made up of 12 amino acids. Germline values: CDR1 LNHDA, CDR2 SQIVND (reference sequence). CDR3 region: CASSVSTDTQYF. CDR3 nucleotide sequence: TGTGCCAGTAGTGTTAGCACAGATACGCAGTATTTT. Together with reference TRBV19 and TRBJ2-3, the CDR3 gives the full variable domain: DGGITQSPKYLFRKEGQNVTLSCEQNLNHDAMYWYRQDPGQGLRLIYYSQIVNDFQKGDIAEGYSVSREKKESFPLTVTSAQKNPTAFYLCASSVSTDTQYFGPGTRLTVL.

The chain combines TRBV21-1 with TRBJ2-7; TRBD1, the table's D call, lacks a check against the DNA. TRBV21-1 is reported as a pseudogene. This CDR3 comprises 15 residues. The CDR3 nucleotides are TGTGCCAGCAGCCCCGGGACAGAGTTCGTCGACGAGCAGTACTTC. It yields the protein CASSPGTEFVDEQYF.

The CDR3 protein is CASSHRELAGGVWSGELFF. In DNA, the CDR3 is TGCGCCAGCAGCCATCGGGAACTAGCGGGGGGAGTTTGGTCCGGGGAGCTGTTTTTT. The chain uses TRBV4-1 and TRBJ2-2; 12 bases agree with TRBD2. The germline gives CDR1 MGHRA, CDR2 YSYEKL. V shed 3 bases, J shed 6 bases, and the junction held 14 bases outside the gene matches. The CDR3 runs 19 residues.

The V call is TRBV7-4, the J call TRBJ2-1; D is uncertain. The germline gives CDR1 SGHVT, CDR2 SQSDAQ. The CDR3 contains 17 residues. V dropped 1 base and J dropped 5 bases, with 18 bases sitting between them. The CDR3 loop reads CASSLDGRSSNDNEQFF. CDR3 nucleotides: TGTGCCAGCAGCTTAGACGGCAGGTCTAGTAACGACAATGAGCAGTTCTTC. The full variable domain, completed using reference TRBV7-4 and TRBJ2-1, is GAGVSQSPRYKVAKRGRDVALRCDSISGHVTLYWYRQTLGQGSEVLTYSQSDAQRDKSGRPSGRFSAERPERSVSTLKIQRTEQGDSAVYLCASSLDGRSSNDNEQFFGPGTRLTVL.

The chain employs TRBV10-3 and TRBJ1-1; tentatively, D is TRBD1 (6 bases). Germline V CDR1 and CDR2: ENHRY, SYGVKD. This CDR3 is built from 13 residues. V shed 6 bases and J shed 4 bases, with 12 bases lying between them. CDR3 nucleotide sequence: TGTGCCATCAGCAGGGAGGGGGGCACTGAAGCTTTCTTT. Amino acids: CAISREGGTEAFF.

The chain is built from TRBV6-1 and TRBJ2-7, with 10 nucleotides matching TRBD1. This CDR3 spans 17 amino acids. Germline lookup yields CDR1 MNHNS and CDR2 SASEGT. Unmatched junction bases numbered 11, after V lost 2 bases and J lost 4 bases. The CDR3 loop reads CASSESPGQGFGYEQYF. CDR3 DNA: TGTGCCAGCAGTGAATCCCCGGGACAGGGGTTTGGGTACGAGCAGTACTTC.

CDR3 residues: CASSPTTTESEKLFF. DNA of the CDR3: TGTGCCAGCAGCCCAACTACGACAGAGTCTGAAAAACTGTTTTTT. The J gene is TRBJ1-4, the V gene TRBV11-3; D is perhaps TRBD1 (5 bases). Germline assignment: CDR1 SGHNT and CDR2 YENEEA. Trimming pared 5 bases from V and 7 bases from J, leaving 17 bases between. This CDR3 comprises 15 residues.

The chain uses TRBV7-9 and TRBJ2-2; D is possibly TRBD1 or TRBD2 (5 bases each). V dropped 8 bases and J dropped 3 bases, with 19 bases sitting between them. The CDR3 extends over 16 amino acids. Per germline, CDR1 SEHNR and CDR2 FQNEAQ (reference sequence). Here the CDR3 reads CASLLLGRDDTGELFF. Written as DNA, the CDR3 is TGTGCCAGCCTGTTGTTGGGCAGGGACGACACCGGGGAGCTGTTTTTT.

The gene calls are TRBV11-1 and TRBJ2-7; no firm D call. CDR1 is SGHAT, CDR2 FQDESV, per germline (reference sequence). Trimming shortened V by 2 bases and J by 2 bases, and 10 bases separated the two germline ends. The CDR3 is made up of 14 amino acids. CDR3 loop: CASSLMPQTYEQYV. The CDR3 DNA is TGTGCCAGCAGCTTAATGCCGCAGACCTACGAGCAGTACGTC.

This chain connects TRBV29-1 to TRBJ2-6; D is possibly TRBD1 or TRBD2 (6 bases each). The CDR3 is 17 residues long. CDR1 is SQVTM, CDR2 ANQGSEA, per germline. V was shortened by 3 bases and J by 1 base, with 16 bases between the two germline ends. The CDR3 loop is CSVDVRGAPSGANVLTF. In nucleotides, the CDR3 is TGCAGCGTTGATGTAAGGGGGGCCCCATCTGGGGCCAACGTCCTGACTTTC.

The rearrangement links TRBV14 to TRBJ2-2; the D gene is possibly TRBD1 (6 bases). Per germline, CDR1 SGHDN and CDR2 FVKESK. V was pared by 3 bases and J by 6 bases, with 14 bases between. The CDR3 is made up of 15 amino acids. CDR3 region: CASSHVRGGSGELFF. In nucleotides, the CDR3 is TGTGCCAGCAGCCATGTCAGGGGCGGATCCGGGGAGCTGTTTTTT.

This CDR3 is CASSQGAEANTIYF. The DNA for the CDR3 is TGCGCCAGCAGCCAAGGCGCAGAAGCAAACACCATATATTTT. This chain joins TRBV4-1 and TRBJ1-3, with unresolved D. This CDR3 has 14 residues. Germline V gives CDR1 MGHRA, CDR2 YSYEKL. Trimming took 1 base from V and 6 from J, leaving 10 bases between them.

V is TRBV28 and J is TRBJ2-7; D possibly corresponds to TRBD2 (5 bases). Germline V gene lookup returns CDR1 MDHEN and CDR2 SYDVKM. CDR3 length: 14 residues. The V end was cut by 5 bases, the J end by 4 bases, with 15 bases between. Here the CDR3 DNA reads TGTGCCAGCAGTCTAGTGAGGGCCGAGTACGAGCAGTACTTC. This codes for CASSLVRAEYEQYF.

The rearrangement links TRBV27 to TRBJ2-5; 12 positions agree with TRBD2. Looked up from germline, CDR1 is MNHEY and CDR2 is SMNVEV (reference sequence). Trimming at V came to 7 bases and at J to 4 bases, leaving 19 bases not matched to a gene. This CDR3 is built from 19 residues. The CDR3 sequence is CASKRRTSGKYFDVETQYF. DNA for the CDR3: TGTGCCAGCAAAAGAAGGACTAGCGGGAAATATTTTGATGTAGAGACCCAGTACTTC.

The CDR3 reads CASSLVSGNTIYF. The CDR3 DNA follows: TGTGCCAGTAGTCTCGTCTCTGGAAACACCATATATTTT. V and J are TRBV19 and TRBJ1-3; D is ambiguous. From germline, CDR1 is LNHDA and CDR2 SQIVND (reference sequence). Between the trimmed V and J ends, which lost 5 bases and 0 bases, there was a span of 5 bases. This CDR3 comprises 13 residues.

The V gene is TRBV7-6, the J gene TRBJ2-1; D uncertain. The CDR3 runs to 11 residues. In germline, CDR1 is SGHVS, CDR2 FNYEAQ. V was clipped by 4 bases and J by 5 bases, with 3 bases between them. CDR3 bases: TGTGCCAGCAGCTGGAACAATGAGCAGTTCTTC. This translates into CASSWNNEQFF.

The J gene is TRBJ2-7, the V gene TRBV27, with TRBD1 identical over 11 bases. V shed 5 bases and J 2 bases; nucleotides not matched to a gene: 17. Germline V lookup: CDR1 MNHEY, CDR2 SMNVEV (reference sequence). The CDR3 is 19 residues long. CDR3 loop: CASSLLSQEGDRGTYEQYF. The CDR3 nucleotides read TGTGCCAGCAGTCTCTTATCTCAGGAGGGGGACAGGGGGACCTACGAGCAGTACTTC.

DNA of the CDR3: TGTGCCAGTAGTATTTATCCAGGGGAACAGCCCCAGCATTTT. It is translated as CASSIYPGEQPQHF. V and J are TRBV19 and TRBJ1-5; D is possibly TRBD1 (6 bases). The CDR3 runs to 14 residues. Trimming left V 3 bases short and J 7 bases short, with 13 bases between. Germline V gives CDR1 LNHDA, CDR2 SQIVND (reference sequence).

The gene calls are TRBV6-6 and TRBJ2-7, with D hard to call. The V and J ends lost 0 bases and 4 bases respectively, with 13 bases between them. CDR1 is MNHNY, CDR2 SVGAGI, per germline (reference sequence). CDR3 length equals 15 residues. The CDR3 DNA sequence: TGTGCCAGCAGTTACTCGAGTGACCGCCGGTACGAGCAGTACTTC. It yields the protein CASSYSSDRRYEQYF.

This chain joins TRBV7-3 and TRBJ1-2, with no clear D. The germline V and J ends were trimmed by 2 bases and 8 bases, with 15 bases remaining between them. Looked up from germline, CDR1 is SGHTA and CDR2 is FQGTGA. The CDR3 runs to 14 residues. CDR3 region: CASSLYPGVGGYTF. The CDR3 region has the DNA TGTGCCAGCAGCTTATATCCTGGGGTGGGAGGCTACACCTTC.

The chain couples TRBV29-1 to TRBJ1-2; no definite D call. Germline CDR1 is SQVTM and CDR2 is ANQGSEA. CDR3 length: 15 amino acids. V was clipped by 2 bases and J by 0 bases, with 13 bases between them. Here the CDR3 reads CSVEQAGGPNYGYTF. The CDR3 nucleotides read TGCAGCGTTGAACAGGCCGGTGGACCTAACTATGGCTACACCTTC.